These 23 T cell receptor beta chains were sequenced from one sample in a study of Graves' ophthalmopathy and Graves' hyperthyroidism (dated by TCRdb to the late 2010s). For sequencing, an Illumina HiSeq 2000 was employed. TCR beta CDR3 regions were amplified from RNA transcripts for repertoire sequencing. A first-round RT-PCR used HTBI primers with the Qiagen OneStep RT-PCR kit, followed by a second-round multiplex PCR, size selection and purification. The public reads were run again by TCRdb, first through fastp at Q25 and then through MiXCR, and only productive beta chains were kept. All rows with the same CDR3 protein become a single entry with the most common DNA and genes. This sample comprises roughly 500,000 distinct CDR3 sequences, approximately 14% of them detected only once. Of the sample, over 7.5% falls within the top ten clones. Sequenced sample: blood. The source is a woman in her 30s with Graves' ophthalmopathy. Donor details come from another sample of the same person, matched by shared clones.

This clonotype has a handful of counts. CDR3 nucleotide sequence: TGCAGTGCGAGCCGGGACAGGGGACGGACCGGGGAGCTGTTTTTT. Residues: CSASRDRGRTGELFF. The chain links TRBV20-1 to TRBJ2-2; 10 nucleotides agree with TRBD1. The CDR3 totals 15 residues. The V segment lost 6 bases and the J segment 5 bases; nucleotides outside the gene matches: 9. CDR1 DFQATT and CDR2 SNEGSKA come from the germline V gene (reference sequence).

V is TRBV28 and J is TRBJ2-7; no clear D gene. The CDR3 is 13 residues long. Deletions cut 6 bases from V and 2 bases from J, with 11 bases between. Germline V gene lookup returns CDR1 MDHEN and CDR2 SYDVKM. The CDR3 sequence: CASSPPPTYEQYF. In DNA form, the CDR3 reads TGTGCCAGCAGCCCCCCGCCCACCTACGAGCAGTACTTC.

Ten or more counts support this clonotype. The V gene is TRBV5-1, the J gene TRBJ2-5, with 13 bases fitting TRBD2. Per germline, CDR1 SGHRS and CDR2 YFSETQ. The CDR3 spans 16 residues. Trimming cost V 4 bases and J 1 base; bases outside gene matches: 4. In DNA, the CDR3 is TGCGCCAGCAGCATCGGGACTAGCGGGGTCCAAGAGACCCAGTACTTC. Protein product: CASSIGTSGVQETQYF.

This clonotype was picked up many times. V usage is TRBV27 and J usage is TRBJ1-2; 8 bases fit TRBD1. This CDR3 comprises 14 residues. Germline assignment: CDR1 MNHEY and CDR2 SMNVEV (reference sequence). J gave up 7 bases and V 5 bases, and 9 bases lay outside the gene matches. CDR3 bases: TGTGCCAGCAGTCCCTTCGACAGGGGTGGTGGCTACACCTTC. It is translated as CASSPFDRGGGYTF.

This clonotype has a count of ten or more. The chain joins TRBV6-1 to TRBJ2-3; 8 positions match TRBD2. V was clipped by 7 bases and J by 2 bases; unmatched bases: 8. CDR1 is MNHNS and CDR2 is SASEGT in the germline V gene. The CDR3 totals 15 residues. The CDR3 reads CASKEREYPTDTQYF. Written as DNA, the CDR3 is TGTGCCAGCAAAGAGCGGGAGTACCCCACAGATACGCAGTATTTT.

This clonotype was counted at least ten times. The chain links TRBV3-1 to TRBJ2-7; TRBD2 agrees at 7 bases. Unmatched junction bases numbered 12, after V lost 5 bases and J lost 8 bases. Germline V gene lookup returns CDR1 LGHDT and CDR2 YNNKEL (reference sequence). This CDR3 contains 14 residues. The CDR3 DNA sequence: TGTGCCAGCAGCTCCGGGACTAAGGATAATAAGCAGTACTTC. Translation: CASSSGTKDNKQYF.

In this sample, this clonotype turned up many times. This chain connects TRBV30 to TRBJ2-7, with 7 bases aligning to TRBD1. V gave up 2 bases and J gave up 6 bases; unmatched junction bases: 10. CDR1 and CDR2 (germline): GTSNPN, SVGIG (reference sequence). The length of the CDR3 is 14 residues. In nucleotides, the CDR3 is TGTGCCTGGAGTAAAGGGGGCGCGGGCTTCGAGCAGTACTTC. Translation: CAWSKGGAGFEQYF.

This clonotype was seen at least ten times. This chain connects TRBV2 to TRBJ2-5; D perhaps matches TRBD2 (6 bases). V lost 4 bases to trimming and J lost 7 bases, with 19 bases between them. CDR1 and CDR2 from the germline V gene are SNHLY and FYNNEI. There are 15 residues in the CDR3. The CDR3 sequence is CASSGGGTWFATQYF. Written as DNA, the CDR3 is TGTGCCAGCAGTGGGGGCGGGACTTGGTTCGCGACCCAGTACTTC. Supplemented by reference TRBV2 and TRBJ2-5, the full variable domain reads EPEVTQTPSHQVTQMGQEVILRCVPISNHLYFYWYRQILGQKVEFLVSFYNNEISEKSEIFDDQFSVERPDGSNFTLKIRSTKLEDSAMYFCASSGGGTWFATQYFGPGTRLLVL.

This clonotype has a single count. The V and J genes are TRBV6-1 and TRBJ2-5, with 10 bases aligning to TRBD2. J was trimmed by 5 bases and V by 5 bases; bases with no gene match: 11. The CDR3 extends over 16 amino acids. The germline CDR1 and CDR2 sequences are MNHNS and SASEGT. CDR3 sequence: CASSIQLAGGAETQYF. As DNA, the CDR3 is TGTGCCAGCAGTATCCAATTAGCGGGGGGCGCCGAGACCCAGTACTTC.

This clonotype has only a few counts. CDR3 nucleotide sequence: TGTGCCAGCAAAAAGCCAGAGACAGGGGAGTCGGAGACCCAGTACTTC. This translates into CASKKPETGESETQYF. V is TRBV6-1 and J is TRBJ2-5; TRBD1 matches 8 bases. CDR1 is MNHNS and CDR2 is SASEGT in the germline V gene. The CDR3 runs 16 residues. J was trimmed by 5 bases and V by 7 bases; bases with no gene match: 15.

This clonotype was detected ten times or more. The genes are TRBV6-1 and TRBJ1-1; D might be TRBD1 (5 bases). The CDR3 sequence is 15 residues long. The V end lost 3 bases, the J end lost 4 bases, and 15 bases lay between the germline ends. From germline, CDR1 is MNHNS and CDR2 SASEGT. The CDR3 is CASSESHGGGTEAFF. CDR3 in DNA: TGTGCCAGCAGTGAGAGTCACGGCGGGGGCACTGAAGCTTTCTTT.

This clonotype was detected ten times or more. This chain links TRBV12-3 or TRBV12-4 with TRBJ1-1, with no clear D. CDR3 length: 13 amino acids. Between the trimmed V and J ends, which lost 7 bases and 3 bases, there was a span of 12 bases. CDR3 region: CASKQRADTEAFF. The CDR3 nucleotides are TGTGCCAGCAAGCAGCGGGCCGACACTGAAGCTTTCTTT.

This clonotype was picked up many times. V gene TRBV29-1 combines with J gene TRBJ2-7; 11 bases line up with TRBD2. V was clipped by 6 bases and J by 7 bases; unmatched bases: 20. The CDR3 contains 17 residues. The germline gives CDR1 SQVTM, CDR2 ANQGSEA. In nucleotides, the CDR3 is TGCAGCGTCACACTAGCGGGAGACACCTCGATCACGGGGGAGCAGTACTTC. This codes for CSVTLAGDTSITGEQYF.

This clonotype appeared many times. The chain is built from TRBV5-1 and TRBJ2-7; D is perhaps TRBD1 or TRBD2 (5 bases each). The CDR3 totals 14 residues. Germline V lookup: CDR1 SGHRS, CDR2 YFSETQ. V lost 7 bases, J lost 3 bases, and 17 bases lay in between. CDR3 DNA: TGCGCCAGCTCGCTCCCGGGACGGCTCTACGAGCAGTACTTC. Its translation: CASSLPGRLYEQYF.

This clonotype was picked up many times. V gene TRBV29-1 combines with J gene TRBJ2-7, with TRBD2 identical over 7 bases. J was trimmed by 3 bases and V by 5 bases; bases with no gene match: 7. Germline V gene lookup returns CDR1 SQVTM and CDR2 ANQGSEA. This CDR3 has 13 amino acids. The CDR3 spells CSVSAGVVYEQYF. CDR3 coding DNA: TGCAGCGTTTCCGCGGGAGTGGTCTACGAGCAGTACTTC.

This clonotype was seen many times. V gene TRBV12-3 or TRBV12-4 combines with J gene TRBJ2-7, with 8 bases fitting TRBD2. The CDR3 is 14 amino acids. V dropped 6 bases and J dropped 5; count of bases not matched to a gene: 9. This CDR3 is CASRGSTSANEQYF. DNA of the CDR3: TGTGCCAGCAGGGGGTCGACTAGCGCGAACGAGCAGTACTTC.

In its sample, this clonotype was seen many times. Here the CDR3 DNA reads TGTGCCAGCAGGAGTAGGGTGAACTATGGCTACACCTTC. It translates to CASRSRVNYGYTF. This chain connects TRBV6-5 to TRBJ1-2; D remains ambiguous. Between the trimmed V and J ends, which lost 6 bases and 2 bases, there was a span of 10 bases. This CDR3 has 13 residues. CDR1 and CDR2 from the germline V gene are MNHEY and SVGAGI.

In DNA form, the CDR3 reads TGTGCCAGCAGCCAACGGGTGGCAGATGGCTACACCTTC. Protein product: CASSQRVADGYTF. This rearrangement joins TRBV4-2 to TRBJ1-2, with D unresolved. The CDR3 spans 13 residues. The ends were cut back, 2 bases at V and 6 bases at J, with 10 bases in the middle. Germline loops: CDR1 LGHNA, CDR2 YNFKEQ.

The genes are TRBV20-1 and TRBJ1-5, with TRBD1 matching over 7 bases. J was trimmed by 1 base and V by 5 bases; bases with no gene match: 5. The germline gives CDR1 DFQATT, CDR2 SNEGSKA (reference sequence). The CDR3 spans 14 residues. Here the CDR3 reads CSAHRGGSNQPQHF. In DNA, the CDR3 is TGCAGTGCTCACAGGGGTGGGAGCAATCAGCCCCAGCATTTT.

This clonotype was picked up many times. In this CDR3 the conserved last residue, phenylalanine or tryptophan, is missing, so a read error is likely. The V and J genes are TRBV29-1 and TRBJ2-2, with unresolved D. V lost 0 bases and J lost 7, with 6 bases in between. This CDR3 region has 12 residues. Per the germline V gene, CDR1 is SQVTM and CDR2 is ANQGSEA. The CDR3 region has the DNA TGCAGCGTTGAAGACCGCTTCGGGGAGCTGTTTCTT. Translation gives CSVEDRFGELFL.

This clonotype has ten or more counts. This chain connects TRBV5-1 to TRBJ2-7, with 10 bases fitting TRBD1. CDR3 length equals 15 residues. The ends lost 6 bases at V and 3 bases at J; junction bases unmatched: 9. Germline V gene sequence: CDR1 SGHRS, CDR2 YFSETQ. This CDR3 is CASNGPGTGVYEQYF. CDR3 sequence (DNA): TGCGCCAGCAATGGCCCCGGGACAGGGGTCTACGAGCAGTACTTC.

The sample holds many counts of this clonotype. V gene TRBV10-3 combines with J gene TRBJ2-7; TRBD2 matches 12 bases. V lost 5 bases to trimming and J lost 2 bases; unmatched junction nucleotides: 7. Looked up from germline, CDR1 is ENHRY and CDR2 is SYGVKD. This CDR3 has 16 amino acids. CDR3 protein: CAISSSGTSGPYEQYF. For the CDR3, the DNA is TGTGCCATCAGTTCCTCCGGGACTAGCGGGCCCTACGAGCAGTACTTC.

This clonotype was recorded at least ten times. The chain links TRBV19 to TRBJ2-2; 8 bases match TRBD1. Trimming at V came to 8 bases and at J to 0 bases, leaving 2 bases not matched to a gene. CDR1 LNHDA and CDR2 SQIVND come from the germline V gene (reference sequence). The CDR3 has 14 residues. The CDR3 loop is CASLDRANTGELFF. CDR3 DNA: TGTGCCAGTTTGGACAGGGCGAACACCGGGGAGCTGTTTTTT.